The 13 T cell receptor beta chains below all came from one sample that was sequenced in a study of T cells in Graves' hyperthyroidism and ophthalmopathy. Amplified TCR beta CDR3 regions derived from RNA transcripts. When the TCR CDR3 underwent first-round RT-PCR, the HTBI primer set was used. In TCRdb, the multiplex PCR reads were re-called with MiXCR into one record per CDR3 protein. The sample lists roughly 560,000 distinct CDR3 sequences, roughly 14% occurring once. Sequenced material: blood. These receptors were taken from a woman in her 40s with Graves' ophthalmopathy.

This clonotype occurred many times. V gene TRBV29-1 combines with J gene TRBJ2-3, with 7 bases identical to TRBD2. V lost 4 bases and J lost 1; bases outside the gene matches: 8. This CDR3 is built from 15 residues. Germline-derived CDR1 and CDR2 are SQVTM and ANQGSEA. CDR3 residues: CSVGAGVVGTDTQYF. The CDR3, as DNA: TGCAGCGTTGGGGCGGGAGTAGTGGGCACAGATACGCAGTATTTT.

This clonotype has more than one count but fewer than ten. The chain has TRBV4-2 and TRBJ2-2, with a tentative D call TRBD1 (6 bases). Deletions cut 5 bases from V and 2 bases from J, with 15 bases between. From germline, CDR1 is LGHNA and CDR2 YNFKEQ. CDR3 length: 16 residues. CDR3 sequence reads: CASSTSQGSNTGELFF. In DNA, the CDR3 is TGTGCCAGCAGCACCAGTCAGGGGTCAAACACCGGGGAGCTGTTTTTT.

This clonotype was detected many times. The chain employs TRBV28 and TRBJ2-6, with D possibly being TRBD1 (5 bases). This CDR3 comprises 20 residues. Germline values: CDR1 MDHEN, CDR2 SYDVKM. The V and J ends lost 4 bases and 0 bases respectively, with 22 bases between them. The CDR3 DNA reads TGTGCCAGCAGTTCGTCGCGTGTGAGACAGATTTTCTCTGGGGCCAACGTCCTGACTTTC. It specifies CASSSSRVRQIFSGANVLTF.

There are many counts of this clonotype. CDR3: CASSLVVETQYF. The CDR3 nucleotides are TGTGCCAGCAGTTTGGTTGTTGAGACCCAGTACTTC. This chain links TRBV12-3 or TRBV12-4 with TRBJ2-5; D uncertain. V lost 3 bases and J lost 5, with 7 bases in between. The CDR3 is 12 residues long.

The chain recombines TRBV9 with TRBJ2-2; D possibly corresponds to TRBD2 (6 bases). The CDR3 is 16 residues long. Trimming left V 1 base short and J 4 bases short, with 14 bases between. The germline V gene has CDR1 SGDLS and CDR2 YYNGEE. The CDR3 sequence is CASSVSGLPGTGELFF. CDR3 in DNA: TGTGCCAGCAGCGTAAGCGGGCTGCCGGGCACCGGGGAGCTGTTTTTT.

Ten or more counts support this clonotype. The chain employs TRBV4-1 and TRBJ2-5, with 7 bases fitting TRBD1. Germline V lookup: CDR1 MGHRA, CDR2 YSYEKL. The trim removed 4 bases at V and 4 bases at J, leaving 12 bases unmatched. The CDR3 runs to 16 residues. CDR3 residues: CASSLQAVQGRETQYF. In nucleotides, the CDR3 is TGCGCCAGCAGCCTTCAAGCGGTACAGGGGAGAGAGACCCAGTACTTC.

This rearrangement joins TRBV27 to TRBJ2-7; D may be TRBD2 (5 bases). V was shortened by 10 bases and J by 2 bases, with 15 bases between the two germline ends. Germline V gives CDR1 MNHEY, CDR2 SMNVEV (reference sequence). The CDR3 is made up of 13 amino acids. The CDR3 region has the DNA TGTGCCACCGGGGTGGATGGGGCCTACGAGCAGTACTTC. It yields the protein CATGVDGAYEQYF.

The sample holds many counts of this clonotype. The CDR3, as DNA: TGTGCCAGCACCCCCGGACTAGCGGGGTCTAGGGAGCAGTACTTC. This gives the protein CASTPGLAGSREQYF. This rearrangement joins TRBV6-2 or TRBV6-3 to TRBJ2-7; 12 bases agree with TRBD2. Germline V gene lookup returns CDR1 MNHEY and CDR2 SVGEGT. This CDR3 is 15 amino acids long. V shed 7 bases, J shed 7 bases, and the junction held 11 bases outside the gene matches.

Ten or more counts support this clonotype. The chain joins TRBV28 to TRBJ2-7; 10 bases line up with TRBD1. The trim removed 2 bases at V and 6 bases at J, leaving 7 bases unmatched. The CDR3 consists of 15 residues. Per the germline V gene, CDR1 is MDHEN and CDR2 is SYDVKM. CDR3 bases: TGTGCCAGCAGTTTAGTGTGGGGACAGGGGTCCGAGCAGTACTTC. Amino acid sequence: CASSLVWGQGSEQYF.

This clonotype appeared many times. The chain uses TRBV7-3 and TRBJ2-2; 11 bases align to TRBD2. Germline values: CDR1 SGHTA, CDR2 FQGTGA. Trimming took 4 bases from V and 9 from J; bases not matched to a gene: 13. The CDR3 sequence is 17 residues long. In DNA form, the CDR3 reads TGTGCCAGCAGCTCAACTAGCGGGAGCGCCCTTTTCAGGGAGCTGTTTTTT. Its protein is CASSSTSGSALFRELFF.

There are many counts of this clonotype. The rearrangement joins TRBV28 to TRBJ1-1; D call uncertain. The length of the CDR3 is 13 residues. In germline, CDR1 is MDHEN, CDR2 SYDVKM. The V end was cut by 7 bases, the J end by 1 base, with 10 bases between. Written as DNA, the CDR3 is TGTGCCAGCATTGAACGAGAGAACACTGAAGCTTTCTTT. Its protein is CASIERENTEAFF. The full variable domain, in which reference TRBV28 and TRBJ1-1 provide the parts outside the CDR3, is DVKVTQSSRYLVKRTGEKVFLECVQDMDHENMFWYRQDPGLGLRLIYFSYDVKMKEKGDIPEGYSVSREKKERFSLILESASTNQTSMYLCASIERENTEAFFGQGTRLTVV.

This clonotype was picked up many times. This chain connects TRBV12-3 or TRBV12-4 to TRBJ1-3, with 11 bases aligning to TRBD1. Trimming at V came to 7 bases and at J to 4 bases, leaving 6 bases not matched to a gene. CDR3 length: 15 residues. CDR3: CASTQRTGGGNTIYF. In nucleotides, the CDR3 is TGTGCCAGCACCCAAAGGACAGGGGGCGGAAACACCATATATTTT.

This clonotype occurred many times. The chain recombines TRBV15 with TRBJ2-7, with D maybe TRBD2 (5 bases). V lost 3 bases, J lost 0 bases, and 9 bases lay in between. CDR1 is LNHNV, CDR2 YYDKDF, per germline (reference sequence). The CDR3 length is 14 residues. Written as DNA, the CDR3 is TGTGCCACCAGCAGCGGGATCCTCTCCTACGAGCAGTACTTC. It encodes CATSSGILSYEQYF.